Each of the 26 T cell receptor beta chains below was sequenced from the same sample in a study of blood T cell repertoires in COVID-19. Assay: immunoSEQ multiplex PCR; the TCRdb copy retains only in-frame clones and omits some. Found here are about 430,000 clones, about 88% of them singletons; the top ten hold less than 1.5%. The sample comprised PBMCs or T cells enriched from blood (not recorded which). The receptor source for this set is a young woman who had been exposed to COVID-19.

The chain uses TRBV2 and TRBJ1-1, with 8 bases identical to TRBD1. V gave up 7 bases and J gave up 3 bases; unmatched junction bases: 7. This CDR3 spans 14 amino acids. Germline CDR1 reads SNHLY; CDR2 reads FYNNEI. CDR3 amino acids: CASIKDREYTEAFF. In nucleotides, the CDR3 is TGTGCCAGCATTAAGGACAGGGAGTACACTGAAGCTTTCTTT.

This chain connects TRBV20-1 to TRBJ1-2; D unclear. The CDR3 loop spans 9 amino acids. The germline V gene has CDR1 DFQATT and CDR2 SNEGSKA (reference sequence). The CDR3 coding sequence is TGCAGGGCTTCCGATGGCTACACCTTC. Its protein is CRASDGYTF.

This chain joins TRBV7-2 and TRBJ2-5; 8 nucleotides line up with TRBD2. The CDR3 sequence is 15 residues long. Germline CDR1 and CDR2: SGHTA and FQGNSA. V was pared by 3 bases and J by 2 bases, with 5 bases of the junction left unmatched. CDR3 in DNA: TGTGCCAGCAGCTTGGGTAGCGGGGCACAAGAGACCCAGTACTTC. As protein: CASSLGSGAQETQYF. Full variable domain (missing parts from reference TRBV7-2 and TRBJ2-5): GAGVSQSPSNKVTEKGKDVELRCDPISGHTALYWYRQSLGQGLEFLIYFQGNSAPDKSGLPSDRFSAERTGGSVSTLTIQRTQQEDSAVYLCASSLGSGAQETQYFGPGTRLLVL.

This clone was found once. The chain couples TRBV6-5 to TRBJ1-2, with 7 nucleotides matching TRBD1. This CDR3 spans 13 amino acids. With V trimmed by 6 bases and J by 8 bases, 9 bases remained unmatched. Germline V gene lookup returns CDR1 MNHEY and CDR2 SVGAGI. The CDR3 is CASSPDRTRGYTF. CDR3 coding DNA: TGTGCCAGCAGCCCGGACAGGACTCGGGGCTACACCTTC.

The genes are TRBV6-2 or TRBV6-3 and TRBJ2-7; 12 nucleotides match TRBD2. The germline CDR1 and CDR2 sequences are MNHEY and SVGEGT. The V segment lost 6 bases and the J segment 4 bases; nucleotides outside the gene matches: 7. This CDR3 comprises 15 residues. The CDR3 spells CASSARTSGVYEQYF. The CDR3 DNA follows: TGTGCCAGCAGCGCACGGACTAGCGGGGTTTACGAGCAGTACTTC.

The chain is built from TRBV25-1 and TRBJ1-3, with a tentative D call TRBD1 (5 bases). Germline CDR1 MGHDK, CDR2 SYGVNS. The CDR3 length is 15 residues. Trimming cost V 5 bases and J 0 bases, with 11 bases left between them. The chain's CDR3 is CASSFAGYSGNTIYF. As DNA, the CDR3 is TGTGCCAGCAGTTTCGCAGGGTACTCTGGAAACACCATATATTTT.

The V and J genes are TRBV30 and TRBJ1-2; D is ambiguous. CDR3 length equals 12 residues. The V gene lost 0 bases and the J gene lost 7 bases, with 9 bases spanning the gap. Germline CDR1 is GTSNPN and CDR2 is SVGIG (reference sequence). Here the CDR3 reads CAWSVFSIGYTF. CDR3 in DNA: TGTGCCTGGAGTGTTTTTAGTATTGGCTACACCTTC. Using reference TRBV30 and TRBJ1-2 for the parts outside the CDR3, the full variable domain is SQTIHQWPATLVQPVGSPLSLECTVEGTSNPNLYWYRQAAGRGLQLLFYSVGIGQISSEVPQNLSASRPQDRQFILSSKKLLLSDSGFYLCAWSVFSIGYTFGSGTRLTVV.

The V gene is TRBV15, the J gene TRBJ2-7; D is unclear. V lost 1 base and J 3 bases, leaving 4 bases between the germline ends. Germline lookup yields CDR1 LNHNV and CDR2 YYDKDF (reference sequence). The CDR3 has 12 amino acids. The CDR3 loop reads CATSRVSYEQYF. CDR3 DNA: TGTGCCACCAGCAGAGTCAGCTACGAGCAGTACTTC.

This chain joins TRBV5-1 and TRBJ2-7; D unresolved. The CDR3 is 12 residues long. V gave up 5 bases and J gave up 3 bases, with 9 bases separating them. Germline-derived CDR1 and CDR2 are SGHRS and YFSETQ. Here the CDR3 reads CASRSGYYEQYF. CDR3 in DNA: TGCGCCAGCAGGTCAGGATACTACGAGCAGTACTTC.

The chain combines TRBV7-9 with TRBJ2-2; D gene uncertain. The germline gives CDR1 SEHNR, CDR2 FQNEAQ (reference sequence). V lost 4 bases, J lost 2 bases, and 8 bases lay in between. This CDR3 is built from 14 residues. CDR3 region: CASSSGSNTGELFF. Here the CDR3 DNA reads TGTGCCAGCAGCTCCGGGTCTAACACCGGGGAGCTGTTTTTT.

This clone is a singleton in its sample. The chain has TRBV7-9 and TRBJ2-7, with TRBD2 matching over 7 bases. The ends lost 6 bases at V and 2 bases at J; junction bases unmatched: 4. The CDR3 spans 13 residues. Germline V lookup: CDR1 SEHNR, CDR2 FQNEAQ (reference sequence). The CDR3 is CASRAGQPYEQYF. CDR3 sequence (DNA): TGTGCCAGCAGAGCGGGGCAGCCCTACGAGCAGTACTTC.

The rearrangement links TRBV29-1 to TRBJ2-3, with 9 bases lining up with TRBD1. CDR3 length equals 15 residues. V was clipped by 7 bases and J by 3 bases; unmatched bases: 11. Germline CDR1 is SQVTM and CDR2 is ANQGSEA. The CDR3 DNA is TGCAGCGGGCTGCCGGGACAGGGAGGGACAGATACGCAGTATTTT. It is translated as CSGLPGQGGTDTQYF.

The chain is built from TRBV19 and TRBJ2-3; possibly TRBD1 for D (6 bases). Germline CDR1 reads LNHDA; CDR2 reads SQIVND (reference sequence). This CDR3 has 15 amino acids. The V end lost 8 bases, the J end lost 0 bases, and 15 bases lay between the germline ends. The CDR3 nucleotides read TGTGCCAGTGGAGGCAGGCAGGGGAGCACAGATACGCAGTATTTT. It translates to CASGGRQGSTDTQYF.

This clone was counted a few times. The chain is built from TRBV10-3 and TRBJ1-6; TRBD1 aligns across 7 bases. This CDR3 is 12 amino acids long. CDR1 is ENHRY and CDR2 is SYGVKD in the germline V gene. The trim removed 9 bases at V and 5 bases at J, leaving 1 base unmatched. CDR3 in amino acids: CAMGQNNSPLHF. The CDR3 DNA follows: TGTGCCATGGGACAGAATAATTCACCCCTCCACTTT.

The rearrangement uses TRBV6-5 and TRBJ2-2; the D gene is possibly TRBD2 (5 bases). This CDR3 has 16 amino acids. V dropped 0 bases and J dropped 5 bases, with 13 bases sitting between them. Per the germline V gene, CDR1 is MNHEY and CDR2 is SVGAGI. CDR3 residues: CASSYSTSSGTGELFF. DNA for the CDR3: TGTGCCAGCAGTTACTCTACTAGTAGTGGGACCGGGGAGCTGTTTTTT.

This clone has a handful of counts. The rearrangement links TRBV19 to TRBJ2-7; 11 bases match TRBD1. The CDR3 is 16 residues long. Trimming removed 4 bases from V and 0 bases from J; junction bases left unmatched: 5. Germline V gives CDR1 LNHDA, CDR2 SQIVND (reference sequence). CDR3 in amino acids: CASSTGTGGFSYEQYF. For the CDR3, the DNA is TGTGCCAGTAGTACCGGGACAGGGGGATTCTCCTACGAGCAGTACTTC.

J is TRBJ2-7 and V is TRBV28; TRBD1 might be the D (6 bases). The CDR3 covers 14 residues. The germline CDR1 and CDR2 sequences are MDHEN and SYDVKM. The V and J ends lost 7 bases and 6 bases respectively, with 19 bases between them. The CDR3 sequence is CASILTGTTSEQYF. CDR3 nucleotides: TGTGCCAGCATCCTAACCGGGACAACCTCCGAGCAGTACTTC.

This chain links TRBV7-9 with TRBJ2-1; TRBD2 matches at 7 bases. The length of the CDR3 is 15 residues. Trimming took 1 base from V and 8 from J; bases not matched to a gene: 8. Germline loops: CDR1 SEHNR, CDR2 FQNEAQ (reference sequence). CDR3 region: CASSLEERGEDEQFF. CDR3 DNA: TGTGCCAGCAGCTTAGAGGAGCGGGGTGAGGATGAGCAGTTCTTC.

The chain links TRBV28 to TRBJ1-4, with D possibly TRBD1 on 6 matching bases. V lost 6 bases and J 3 bases, leaving 17 bases between the germline ends. CDR3 size: 16 residues. Per the germline V gene, CDR1 is MDHEN and CDR2 is SYDVKM. The CDR3 DNA follows: TGTGCCAGCAGCTTGGTTCAGGGGTTAGCTAATGAAAAACTGTTTTTT. This translates into CASSLVQGLANEKLFF.

The chain joins TRBV18 to TRBJ2-1, with 8 bases matching TRBD1. The V and J ends lost 8 bases and 7 bases, in that order; junction bases with no gene match: 10. This CDR3 spans 14 amino acids. Germline loops: CDR1 KGHSH, CDR2 LQKENI. The CDR3 sequence is CASRKAGGENEQFF. The CDR3 nucleotides read TGTGCCAGCAGAAAGGCAGGGGGCGAAAATGAGCAGTTCTTC.

The chain couples TRBV3-1 (or the pseudogene TRBV3-2) to TRBJ2-2, with 9 positions matching TRBD2. Germline CDR1 reads LGHDT; CDR2 reads YNNKEL (reference sequence). After removal of 8 bases from V and 4 bases from J, the junction contained 11 bases not matched to a gene. The CDR3 totals 16 residues. The CDR3 loop is CASSAGGPQVTGELFF. CDR3 nucleotide sequence: TGTGCCAGCTCCGCGGGAGGGCCACAGGTCACCGGGGAGCTGTTTTTT.

J is TRBJ2-1 and V is TRBV3-1 (or the pseudogene TRBV3-2); 11 nucleotides match TRBD2. The CDR3 loop spans 20 amino acids. The trim removed 0 bases at V and 1 base at J, leaving 11 bases unmatched. Per germline, CDR1 LGHDT and CDR2 YNNKEL (reference sequence). In DNA, the CDR3 is TGTGCCAGCAGCCAAGACCCCAGGGTAGCGGGGGGGCCATCCTACAATGAGCAGTTCTTC. The encoded protein is CASSQDPRVAGGPSYNEQFF.

The chain is built from TRBV28 and TRBJ1-1, with D maybe TRBD1 (5 bases). V was clipped by 7 bases and J by 10 bases, with 16 bases between them. Germline V CDR1 and CDR2: MDHEN, SYDVKM. CDR3 size: 12 residues. This CDR3 is CASTAGRGGAFF. The DNA of the CDR3 is TGTGCCAGCACCGCTGGGCGGGGCGGAGCTTTCTTT.

The rearrangement joins TRBV4-3 to TRBJ2-5; TRBD1 matches at 8 bases. Losses at the gene ends were 1 base for V and 5 bases for J; bases not matched to a gene: 9. Germline V gene data show CDR1 as LGHNA and CDR2 as YSLEER. The CDR3 runs 16 residues. In DNA form, the CDR3 reads TGCGCCAGCAGCCAAGCGTTCTCAGGGGGCGCCGAGACCCAGTACTTC. It translates to CASSQAFSGGAETQYF.

The chain employs TRBV6-5 and TRBJ1-1; D gene ambiguous. The CDR3 runs to 15 residues. Trimming shortened V by 0 bases and J by 0 bases, and 8 bases separated the two germline ends. The germline gives CDR1 MNHEY, CDR2 SVGAGI. This chain's CDR3 is CASSYSGRMNTEAFF. CDR3 nucleotides: TGTGCCAGCAGTTACTCTGGGAGGATGAACACTGAAGCTTTCTTT.

The chain joins TRBV11-3 to TRBJ1-5, with D hard to call. The length of the CDR3 is 12 residues. Germline assignment: CDR1 SGHNT and CDR2 YENEEA. With 5 bases removed from V and 9 bases from J, the gap between germline ends came to 11 bases. The CDR3 DNA reads TGTGCCAGCAGCATAACGGAGGGGCCCCAGCATTTT. Translation gives CASSITEGPQHF.